These T cell receptor beta chains were read from a single sample in a study of blood T cell repertoires in COVID-19. Sequenced by immunoSEQ multiplex PCR; TCRdb stores in-frame clones only, minus some. This sample has a few hundred thousand clones, with approximately 82% found just once. The sample comprised peripheral blood. These receptors were collected from a man in his forties or fifties with active or convalescent COVID-19. Each CDR3 is given with its conserved first and last residue. D genes are given only for firm matches. Only part of the rows carry a size: once, few, many, or a class if the clone is expanded.

j_call: TRBJ2-1
v_call: TRBV3-1/TRBV3-2
clone_size: few
d_call: .
cdr3_nt: TGTGCCAGCAGTACCCTGGCGGCAGGGGACCCAGAAAATTACAATGAGCAGTTCTTC
cdr3_aa: CASSTLAAGDPENYNEQFF

j_call: TRBJ1-4
v_call: TRBV5-4
clone_size: .
d_call: .
cdr3_nt: TGTGCCAGCAGTTGGGACACAAACAATGAAAAACTGTTTTTT
cdr3_aa: CASSWDTNNEKLFF

j_call: TRBJ1-2
v_call: TRBV5-1
clone_size: .
d_call: .
cdr3_nt: TGCGCCAGCAGCCTGGGGACATCAAACCCCCATGGCTACACCTTC
cdr3_aa: CASSLGTSNPHGYTF

j_call: TRBJ2-3
v_call: TRBV5-1
clone_size: .
d_call: .
cdr3_nt: TGCGCCAGCAGCTTGGCCAGGCAAAACACAGATACGCAGTATTTT
cdr3_aa: CASSLARQNTDTQYF

j_call: TRBJ1-3
v_call: TRBV19
clone_size: .
d_call: TRBD1
cdr3_nt: TGTGCCAGTAGTGGGGAACGGGACAGCTCTGGAAACACCATATATTTT
cdr3_aa: CASSGERDSSGNTIYF

j_call: TRBJ1-3
v_call: TRBV19
clone_size: .
d_call: TRBD1
cdr3_nt: TGTGCCAGTAGTACCAGACAGGGGAGAGGAGGAAAAGGAAACACCATATATTTT
cdr3_aa: CASSTRQGRGGKGNTIYF

j_call: TRBJ1-2
v_call: TRBV5-1
clone_size: .
d_call: .
cdr3_nt: TGCGCCAGCAGCTTGGTGGCGGGAAATGGCTACACCTTC
cdr3_aa: CASSLVAGNGYTF

j_call: TRBJ1-2
v_call: TRBV30
clone_size: .
d_call: TRBD1
cdr3_nt: TGTGCCTGGAGTAGGACAGGCAACTATGGCTACACCTTC
cdr3_aa: CAWSRTGNYGYTF

j_call: TRBJ1-1
v_call: TRBV24-1
clone_size: .
d_call: .
cdr3_nt: TGTGCCACCAGTGACGGGGGGCACACTGAAGCTTTCTTT
cdr3_aa: CATSDGGHTEAFF

j_call: TRBJ2-5
v_call: TRBV5-4
clone_size: .
d_call: .
cdr3_nt: TGTGCCAGCAGCTCCCCCTCGCTAGTCCGGGAGACCCAGTACTTC
cdr3_aa: CASSSPSLVRETQYF

j_call: TRBJ2-5
v_call: TRBV6-5
clone_size: .
d_call: TRBD1
cdr3_nt: TGTGTCAGTAGACAGGGGGTGGGAGAGACCCAGTACTTC
cdr3_aa: CVSRQGVGETQYF

j_call: TRBJ1-2
v_call: TRBV28
clone_size: .
d_call: .
cdr3_nt: TGTGCCAGCAGTTTGCCAGGGGTTAACTATGGCTACACCTTC
cdr3_aa: CASSLPGVNYGYTF

j_call: TRBJ1-5
v_call: TRBV7-2
clone_size: .
d_call: .
cdr3_nt: TGTGCCAGCAGCTTCACAGGCAATAGCAATCAGCCCCAGCATTTT
cdr3_aa: CASSFTGNSNQPQHF

j_call: TRBJ1-3
v_call: TRBV28
clone_size: .
d_call: .
cdr3_nt: TGTGCCAGCGGTGGGGCCTCTGGAAACACCATATATTTT
cdr3_aa: CASGGASGNTIYF

j_call: TRBJ2-5
v_call: TRBV24-1
clone_size: once
d_call: TRBD2
cdr3_nt: TGTGCCACCAGTGATTTTAGCGGGAGGGCCATAGAGACCCAGTACTTC
cdr3_aa: CATSDFSGRAIETQYF

j_call: TRBJ2-5
v_call: TRBV4-1
clone_size: .
d_call: TRBD1
cdr3_nt: TGCGCCAGCGGGATACAGGGGGGTCAAGAGACCCAGTACTTC
cdr3_aa: CASGIQGGQETQYF

j_call: TRBJ2-7
v_call: TRBV21-1
clone_size: .
d_call: .
cdr3_nt: TGTGCCAGCAGCAAAGTCAGAGGAGGAAGCCACGAGCAGTACTTC
cdr3_aa: CASSKVRGGSHEQYF

j_call: TRBJ1-6
v_call: TRBV2
clone_size: .
d_call: .
cdr3_nt: TGTGCCAGCAGTGGTGGGGGCACAAATAATTCACCCCTCCACTTT
cdr3_aa: CASSGGGTNNSPLHF

j_call: TRBJ1-1
v_call: TRBV6-2/TRBV6-3
clone_size: .
d_call: TRBD1
cdr3_nt: TGTGCCAGCAGTTACCCGGGACAGATCCTGAACACTGAAGCTTTCTTT
cdr3_aa: CASSYPGQILNTEAFF

j_call: TRBJ1-2
v_call: TRBV28
clone_size: .
d_call: .
cdr3_nt: TGTGCCAGCTGTAGGACAGCGATTATTAATCATGGCTACACCTTC
cdr3_aa: CASCRTAIINHGYTF

j_call: TRBJ2-5
v_call: TRBV5-1
clone_size: .
d_call: TRBD2
cdr3_nt: TGCGCCAGCGAATATGGGACTAGCGGGGGACCTATGGGGGAGACCCAGTACTTC
cdr3_aa: CASEYGTSGGPMGETQYF

j_call: TRBJ1-1
v_call: TRBV25-1
clone_size: .
d_call: .
cdr3_nt: TGTGCCAGCAGTGATTTTCGAGAGACTGAAGCTTTCTTT
cdr3_aa: CASSDFRETEAFF

j_call: TRBJ1-5
v_call: TRBV11-2
clone_size: .
d_call: .
cdr3_nt: TGTGCCAGCAGCTTAGATCGCCGGCAGCCCCAGCATTTT
cdr3_aa: CASSLDRRQPQHF

j_call: TRBJ1-1
v_call: TRBV4-1
clone_size: .
d_call: .
cdr3_nt: TGCGCCAGCAGCGGCAGGGCCGTCCACAACACTGAAGCTTTCTTT
cdr3_aa: CASSGRAVHNTEAFF

j_call: TRBJ1-2
v_call: TRBV6-5
clone_size: .
d_call: .
cdr3_nt: TGTGCCAGCAGTTTAGAGGGGGTGTGGGACTACACCTTC
cdr3_aa: CASSLEGVWDYTF

j_call: TRBJ2-1
v_call: TRBV2
clone_size: few
d_call: TRBD2
cdr3_nt: TGTGCCAGCAGTGCGAGGCGGGAGAACCGACTGTCACACAATGAGCAGTTCTTC
cdr3_aa: CASSARRENRLSHNEQFF

j_call: TRBJ1-1
v_call: TRBV5-6
clone_size: .
d_call: .
cdr3_nt: TGTGCCAGCAGCAGGGGTTTAAACACTGAAGCTTTCTTT
cdr3_aa: CASSRGLNTEAFF

j_call: TRBJ2-2
v_call: TRBV28
clone_size: .
d_call: TRBD1
cdr3_nt: TGTGCCAGCAGTTTCGGGACAGGCGGGACCGGGGAGCTGTTTTTT
cdr3_aa: CASSFGTGGTGELFF

j_call: TRBJ2-2
v_call: TRBV7-9
clone_size: .
d_call: .
cdr3_nt: TGTGCCAGCAGCCCCGGGAATAGGGAGCTGTTTTTT
cdr3_aa: CASSPGNRELFF

j_call: TRBJ1-2
v_call: TRBV5-1
clone_size: .
d_call: .
cdr3_nt: TGCGCCAGCAGCCGTGGCAGGGAGGACTATGGCTACACCTTC
cdr3_aa: CASSRGREDYGYTF

j_call: TRBJ2-6
v_call: TRBV19
clone_size: .
d_call: TRBD1
cdr3_nt: TGTGCCAGTAGTCCCGGGACAGGGGTCTCTGGGGCCAACGTCCTGACTTTC
cdr3_aa: CASSPGTGVSGANVLTF

j_call: TRBJ2-2
v_call: TRBV5-1
clone_size: .
d_call: .
cdr3_nt: TGCGCCAGCAGCCGTCAGGCCGGGGAGCTGTTTTTT
cdr3_aa: CASSRQAGELFF

j_call: TRBJ1-5
v_call: TRBV4-1
clone_size: .
d_call: .
cdr3_nt: TGCGCCAGCAGCCAAGGGGAGGGCTATCAGCCCCAGCATTTT
cdr3_aa: CASSQGEGYQPQHF

j_call: TRBJ1-4
v_call: TRBV6-4
clone_size: .
d_call: TRBD1
cdr3_nt: TGTGCCAGCAGTGACCCGATTGGACAGGGAGTGTGTGGGGAAAAACTGTTTTTT
cdr3_aa: CASSDPIGQGVCGEKLFF

j_call: TRBJ2-3
v_call: TRBV7-2
clone_size: .
d_call: .
cdr3_nt: TGTGCCAGCAGCTTAGCGCTTGTGGGGAGCCCAGATACGCAGTATTTT
cdr3_aa: CASSLALVGSPDTQYF

j_call: TRBJ1-6
v_call: TRBV28
clone_size: .
d_call: TRBD1
cdr3_nt: TGTGCCAGCAGTTTAGCCAGGGGGCGGTCACCCCTCCACTTT
cdr3_aa: CASSLARGRSPLHF

j_call: TRBJ1-1
v_call: TRBV11-2
clone_size: .
d_call: TRBD1
cdr3_nt: TGTGCCAGCAGCTTAGGTACGGGACAGAGAAATCAAGCTTTCTTT
cdr3_aa: CASSLGTGQRNQAFF

j_call: TRBJ2-1
v_call: TRBV7-2
clone_size: .
d_call: .
cdr3_nt: TGTGCCAGCAGCTCCAGGGGAGTAAGCGACAATGAGCAGTTCTTC
cdr3_aa: CASSSRGVSDNEQFF

j_call: TRBJ2-2
v_call: TRBV19
clone_size: .
d_call: TRBD1
cdr3_nt: TGTGCCAGTACGGGACAGATCTACACCGGGGAGCTGTTTTTT
cdr3_aa: CASTGQIYTGELFF

j_call: TRBJ2-3
v_call: TRBV7-9
clone_size: .
d_call: TRBD2
cdr3_nt: TGTGCCAGCAGCTTAAGCCTAGCGGGCTTCGGGCAGTATTTT
cdr3_aa: CASSLSLAGFGQYF